The T cell receptor (beta chain) described here comes from a study of CD8 T cells in Susac syndrome. The authors negatively isolated CD8+ and CD4+ T cells and FACS-enriched TEMRA cells. The RNA, roughly 0.45 to 1 ug, was put through reverse transcription using random hexamers. It was immunoSEQ multiplex PCR that amplified TCR beta CDR3 across 54 Vbeta and 13 Jbeta. MiXCR was run by TCRdb on the immunoSEQ multiplex PCR reads, yielding one entry per CDR3 protein. The sample contains about 160,000 distinct CDR3 sequences, 80% to 95% of which appear only once. The CDR3 runs to 16 residues. V was pared by 5 bases and J by 3 bases, with 14 bases between. This clonotype was seen once.

This clonotype was sampled from a human donor in good health. The V call is TRBV12-3 or TRBV12-4, the J call TRBJ1-6, with a tentative D call TRBD1 (5 bases). Material for sequencing was CD4+ T cells from PBMCs. DNA for the CDR3: TGTGCCAGCAGTACTGGGCAGGGCGTCTATAATTCACCCCTCCACTTT. The encoded protein is CASSTGQGVYNSPLHF.